A single sample is the source of the 5 T cell receptor beta chains below, sequenced in a study of CD8 T cells in Susac syndrome. An amount of RNA that ranged from roughly 0.5 to 1 ug was reverse transcribed with random hexamers. TCRdb reprocessed the immunoSEQ multiplex PCR reads via MiXCR and lists one record per CDR3 protein. Altogether tens of thousands of distinct CDR3 sequences are present, roughly 94% being singletons, with the ten largest covering roughly 0.3%. Specimen: CD4+ T cells from PBMCs. The receptors were sampled from a human donor with Susac syndrome.

J is TRBJ2-1 and V is TRBV5-1, with TRBD2 matching 8 bases. With V trimmed by 1 base and J by 6 bases, 3 bases remained unmatched. The CDR3 consists of 14 residues. The germline V gene has CDR1 SGHRS and CDR2 YFSETQ. The CDR3 loop is CASSLRGGPNEQFF. The CDR3 DNA sequence: TGCGCCAGCAGCTTGCGCGGGGGGCCCAATGAGCAGTTCTTC.

The chain joins TRBV29-1 to TRBJ2-3; D call uncertain. Germline lookup yields CDR1 SQVTM and CDR2 ANQGSEA. The CDR3 length is 12 residues. CDR3: CTFLESTDTQYF. The CDR3 region has the DNA TGCACGTTTCTAGAATCCACAGATACGCAGTATTTT.

The chain joins TRBV12-3 or TRBV12-4 to TRBJ1-6, with D perhaps TRBD1 (5 bases). The CDR3 runs to 13 residues. V was clipped by 4 bases and J by 8 bases, with 9 bases between them. The CDR3 spells CASSSREHSPLHF. The CDR3 DNA is TGTGCCAGCAGTTCCAGGGAACATTCACCCCTCCACTTT.

In DNA form, the CDR3 reads TGTGCCAGCAGTTTATTACCAGCAGATACGCAGTATTTT. This sequence encodes CASSLLPADTQYF. V and J are TRBV27 and TRBJ2-3; D not resolved. The CDR3 extends over 13 amino acids. The germline V gene has CDR1 MNHEY and CDR2 SMNVEV (reference sequence). Trimming left V 1 base short and J 4 bases short, with 6 bases between.

V gene TRBV12-3 or TRBV12-4 combines with J gene TRBJ1-1; TRBD1 is a possible D gene (6 bases). V lost 6 bases and J 4 bases, leaving 18 bases between the germline ends. This CDR3 comprises 15 residues. The CDR3, as DNA: TGTGCCAGCAGCCGGGCCAGGGAGGGGGGCACTGAAGCTTTCTTT. Protein product: CASSRAREGGTEAFF.